This T cell receptor (beta chain) was documented in a study of regulatory T cells in long-lasting Graves disease. This clonotype occurred many times. Relying on iRepertoire HTBI primers and Arm-PCR of CDR3 regions, the team built TCR beta libraries. TCRdb re-called the multiplex PCR reads with MiXCR, one entry per CDR3 protein. The table includes about 220,000 distinct CDR3 sequences, around 19% detected once. As to time point: newly diagnosed GD, antithyroid drugs for less than 3 months. The authors made the TCR library using RNA they extracted from PBMCs. Graves' disease diagnoses followed American Thyroid Association guidelines. Germline values: CDR1 MDHEN, CDR2 SYDVKM. The V and J ends lost 6 bases and 6 bases respectively, with 15 bases between them. The CDR3 loop spans 15 amino acids. These data were likewise used in another study, on T cells in Graves' hyperthyroidism and ophthalmopathy. That source reports: Blood also contained most expanded thyroid clonotypes above 0.001.

V and J are TRBV28 and TRBJ1-6; D is possibly TRBD1 (5 bases). The specimen comprised peripheral blood mononuclear cells (PBMCs), sampled at new diagnosis, from a patient treated with antithyroid drugs. The TCR sequence derives from a woman aged 25 to 39 with Graves disease. The CDR3 DNA sequence: TGTGCCAGCAGCGACGGGGGACCGGGTAATTCACCCCTCCACTTT. This translates into CASSDGGPGNSPLHF.